This T cell receptor beta chain derives from a study of Ad26.COV2.S vaccination and SARS-CoV-2 variants. Findings and limits, study-wide: Individuals receiving vaccine had higher spike-specific TCR breadth than placebo recipients did.

The CDR3 is 13 residues long. Germline loops: CDR1 SGHDT, CDR2 YYEEEE. V lost 3 bases, J lost 6 bases, and 11 bases lay in between. The sample's treatment: some 20 received Ad26.COV2.S at low or high dose, single or two shots; about five received placebo; per-sample allocation not given. After the first vaccine or placebo injection, samples were drawn on day 63. A Boston donor was an adult aged 18-55 years. Concerning this clone itself: The antigen is undetermined.

Here immunoSEQ multiplex PCR was the method, and the copy in TCRdb shows in-frame clones only, minus some. The sample lists about 280,000 clones; around 87% were seen once. Sequences were derived from peripheral blood, sampled in a trial of Ad26.COV2.S vaccine versus placebo. The sequence was obtained from a person aged 18 to 59 who received the Ad26.COV2.S COVID-19 vaccine or a placebo. The chain joins TRBV5-6 to TRBJ2-3, with no clear D. The CDR3 is CASSSLGSDTQYF. The CDR3 coding sequence is TGTGCCAGCAGCTCCCTGGGATCGGATACGCAGTATTTT.